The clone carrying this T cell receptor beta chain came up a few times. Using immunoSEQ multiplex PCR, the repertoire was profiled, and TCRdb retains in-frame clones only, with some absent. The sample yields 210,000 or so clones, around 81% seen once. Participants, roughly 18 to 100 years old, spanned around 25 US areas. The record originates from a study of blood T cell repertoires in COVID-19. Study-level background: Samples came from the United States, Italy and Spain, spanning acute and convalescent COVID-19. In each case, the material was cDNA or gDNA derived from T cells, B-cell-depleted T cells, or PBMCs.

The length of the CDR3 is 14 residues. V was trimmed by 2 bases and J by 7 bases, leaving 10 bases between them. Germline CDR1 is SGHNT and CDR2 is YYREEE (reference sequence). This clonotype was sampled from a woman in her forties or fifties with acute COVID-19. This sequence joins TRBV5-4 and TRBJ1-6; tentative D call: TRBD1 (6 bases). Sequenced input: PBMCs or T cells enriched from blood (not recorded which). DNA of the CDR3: TGTGCCAGCAGCTTCCGGGACACGAATTCACCCCTCCACTTT. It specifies CASSFRDTNSPLHF.